Listed below are T cell receptor beta chains from one sample, sequenced in a study of T cell responses to AZD1222 COVID-19 vaccine. TCRdb's copy holds only in-frame clones and misses some; the assay was immunoSEQ multiplex PCR. Of around 140,000 clones in the sample, 85% to 95% were seen once. Sequenced here: peripheral blood, sampled after recovery from COVID-19. All receptors derive from an adult who had recovered from COVID-19. Both conserved end residues are part of each CDR3. The D gene is left open where the match is weak. Some rows mark clone size as missing; the rest say once, few, many or name a class of expanded clone.

>NA|TRBJ1-6|NA|TRBV25-1
CASSEAGDNSPLHF
TGTGCCAGCAGTGAGGCAGGAGATAATTCACCCCTCCACTTT
>few|TRBJ1-5|NA|TRBV10-3
CATAQGTEDNQPQHF
TGTGCCACCGCTCAGGGCACTGAGGATAATCAGCCCCAGCATTTT
>once|TRBJ2-1|NA|TRBV7-9
CASSLAEGRGNEQFF
TGTGCCAGCAGCTTAGCGGAGGGTCGCGGGAATGAGCAGTTCTTC
>NA|TRBJ2-2|TRBD2|TRBV28
CASSSGAAGGLAGELFF
TGTGCCAGCAGTTCTGGCGCCGCGGGAGGATTGGCCGGGGAGCTGTTTTTT
>NA|TRBJ2-5|TRBD2|TRBV27
CASSSREGLFRETQYF
TGTGCCAGCAGCTCACGGGAGGGCCTCTTCAGAGAGACCCAGTACTTC
>NA|TRBJ2-1|NA|TRBV7-9
CASSPGTNNEQFF
TGTGCCAGCAGCCCAGGGACCAACAATGAGCAGTTCTTC
>NA|TRBJ1-5|NA|TRBV28
CASSPLRQGIQSQHF
TGTGCCAGCAGTCCACTACGCCAGGGGATTCAGTCCCAGCATTTT
>once|TRBJ1-5|TRBD1|TRBV27
CASSPRTGRSNQPQHF
TGTGCCAGCAGTCCAAGGACAGGTCGTAGCAATCAGCCCCAGCATTTT
>NA|TRBJ2-7|NA|TRBV23-1
CASFRGDGITYEQYF
TGCGCCAGCTTTAGGGGGGACGGAATTACCTACGAGCAGTACTTC
>NA|TRBJ2-7|NA|TRBV4-1
CASSQEVSGDEQYF
TGCGCCAGCAGCCAAGAGGTATCGGGAGACGAGCAGTACTTC
>NA|TRBJ2-1|TRBD2|TRBV6-5
CASSLGGRANEQFF
TGTGCCAGCAGTTTGGGCGGGAGGGCCAATGAGCAGTTCTTC
>NA|TRBJ2-1|TRBD2|TRBV4-1
CASSQLPTSSRVNEQFF
TGCGCCAGCAGCCAATTACCGACTAGCTCTAGGGTCAATGAGCAGTTCTTC
>NA|TRBJ2-1|NA|TRBV5-1
CASTDGTQSYNEQFF
TGCGCCAGTACCGACGGGACTCAGTCCTACAATGAGCAGTTCTTC
>NA|TRBJ2-7|NA|TRBV6-5
CASSYGGTGLSYEQYF
TGTGCCAGCAGTTACGGAGGAACGGGACTCTCCTACGAGCAGTACTTC
>NA|TRBJ2-1|TRBD2|TRBV5-1
CASSLSGNSYNEQFF
TGCGCCAGCAGTCTTAGCGGGAATTCCTACAATGAGCAGTTCTTC
>NA|TRBJ2-1|NA|TRBV18
CASSPMGEFGEQFF
TGTGCCAGCTCACCAATGGGGGAGTTTGGTGAGCAGTTCTTC
>NA|TRBJ1-5|NA|TRBV21-1
CASTASNREAGNQPQHF
TGTGCCAGCACCGCGTCTAACAGGGAAGCGGGGAATCAGCCCCAGCATTTT
>NA|TRBJ1-2|TRBD1|TRBV12-3/TRBV12-4
CASSDRAYYGYTF
TGTGCCAGCTCAGACAGGGCTTACTATGGCTACACCTTC
>NA|TRBJ1-1|NA|TRBV4-1
CASSQDRGPTEAFF
TGCGCCAGCAGCCAAGATAGAGGGCCCACTGAAGCTTTCTTT
>NA|TRBJ2-7|NA|TRBV18
CASSPPNHGSGGYEQYF
TGTGCCAGCTCACCACCGAATCATGGGTCCGGGGGCTACGAGCAGTACTTC
>NA|TRBJ2-7|NA|TRBV5-1
CASSSIDEYPYEQYF
TGCGCCAGCAGCTCAATAGACGAATACCCCTACGAGCAGTACTTC
>NA|TRBJ2-7|NA|TRBV25-1
CASSGISYEQYF
TGTGCCAGCAGTGGGATTTCCTACGAGCAGTACTTC
>few|TRBJ2-1|TRBD2|TRBV4-2
CASSRTVGLADNEQFF
TGTGCCAGCAGCCGGACCGTGGGACTAGCGGACAATGAGCAGTTCTTC
>NA|TRBJ2-1|TRBD2|TRBV4-1
CASSLLGLAGGEQFF
TGCGCCAGCAGCCTTTTGGGACTAGCGGGAGGTGAGCAGTTCTTC
>few|TRBJ2-2|TRBD2|TRBV29-1
CSVRTSFFDAGELFF
TGCAGCGTACGGACTAGCTTCTTCGACGCCGGGGAGCTGTTTTTT
>NA|TRBJ2-7|TRBD2|TRBV3-1/TRBV3-2
CASSPPLAVAYEQYF
TGTGCCAGCAGCCCCCCACTAGCGGTAGCCTACGAGCAGTACTTC
>NA|TRBJ1-6|NA|TRBV9
CASSVAAGWGSPLHF
TGTGCCAGCAGCGTAGCAGCGGGCTGGGGTTCACCCCTCCACTTT
>NA|TRBJ1-4|NA|TRBV3-1/TRBV3-2
CASSHLGEGEKLFF
TGTGCCAGCAGCCACCTAGGGGAGGGAGAAAAACTGTTTTTT
>NA|TRBJ2-1|NA|TRBV11-2
CASSLQQGSGVPYNEQFF
TGTGCCAGCAGCTTACAACAGGGTTCTGGTGTCCCTTACAATGAGCAGTTCTTC
>NA|TRBJ1-2|TRBD1|TRBV7-9
CASSSSGTGPHGYTF
TGTGCCAGCAGCTCCTCCGGGACAGGGCCTCATGGCTACACCTTC
>NA|TRBJ2-7|TRBD1|TRBV5-8
CASSWGQGPYEQYF
TGTGCCAGCAGCTGGGGACAGGGCCCCTACGAGCAGTACTTC
>NA|TRBJ2-7|TRBD2|TRBV19
CATGTSGNSYEQYF
TGTGCCACCGGGACTAGCGGAAACTCCTACGAGCAGTACTTC
>NA|TRBJ1-1|NA|TRBV5-5
CASSPRREVNTEAFF
TGTGCCAGCAGCCCGCGAAGGGAGGTGAACACTGAAGCTTTCTTT
>NA|TRBJ1-2|NA|TRBV27
CASSLSTGLANYGYTF
TGTGCCAGCAGTTTATCGACAGGTTTGGCTAACTATGGCTACACCTTC
>NA|TRBJ2-7|NA|TRBV5-6
CASSLAGARRSSYEQYF
TGTGCCAGCAGCTTGGCAGGGGCACGAAGGAGCTCCTACGAGCAGTACTTC
>NA|TRBJ2-7|TRBD1|TRBV5-1
CASSLGQGRSYEQYF
TGCGCCAGCAGCCTGGGACAGGGGAGATCCTACGAGCAGTACTTC
>NA|TRBJ2-5|TRBD2|TRBV5-6
CASSLVFGGQETQYF
TGTGCCAGCAGCTTGGTTTTCGGGGGGCAAGAGACCCAGTACTTC
>NA|TRBJ1-5|NA|TRBV2
CASSDGGGIHQPQHF
TGTGCCAGCAGTGATGGAGGGGGGATCCATCAGCCCCAGCATTTT
>NA|TRBJ1-4|NA|TRBV7-9
CASSHLQGQGGEKLFF
TGTGCCAGCAGCCACCTACAGGGCCAAGGGGGTGAAAAACTGTTTTTT
>NA|TRBJ2-7|NA|TRBV27
CASSPPSRDPYEQYF
TGTGCCAGCAGTCCCCCTTCGAGGGATCCCTACGAGCAGTACTTC
>NA|TRBJ2-1|TRBD1|TRBV28
CASSPTGDNEQFF
TGTGCCAGCAGTCCGACAGGGGACAATGAGCAGTTCTTC
>NA|TRBJ1-4|NA|TRBV6-5
CASSYRAQWDEKLFF
TGTGCCAGCAGTTACAGGGCGCAGTGGGATGAAAAACTGTTTTTT
>once|TRBJ2-1|TRBD2|TRBV3-1/TRBV3-2
CASSHTSGRREQFF
TGTGCCAGCAGCCACACTAGCGGGAGAAGGGAGCAGTTCTTC
>NA|TRBJ1-2|NA|TRBV4-1
CASSEESRLNGYTF
TGCGCCAGCAGCGAAGAGAGCAGGTTAAATGGCTACACCTTC
>NA|TRBJ1-5|NA|TRBV6-2/TRBV6-3
CASSQQPLEQGGNQPQHF
TGTGCCAGCAGTCAGCAACCCCTCGAACAGGGCGGCAATCAGCCCCAGCATTTT
>once|TRBJ1-2|NA|TRBV9
CASSVAPSNYGYTF
TGTGCCAGCAGCGTAGCTCCCTCTAACTATGGCTACACCTTC
>NA|TRBJ2-5|NA|TRBV14
CASSQDPRGTQYF
TGTGCCAGCAGCCAAGATCCTAGGGGGACCCAGTACTTC
>NA|TRBJ1-2|NA|TRBV10-3
CAISGGDTNYGYTF
TGTGCCATCAGTGGAGGGGACACAAACTATGGCTACACCTTC
>NA|TRBJ1-1|NA|TRBV7-9
CASSLGSLGDPETEAFF
TGTGCCAGCAGCTTAGGGTCCCTGGGGGATCCCGAGACTGAAGCTTTCTTT